This TCR beta chain emerged from a study of graft-versus-host responses after intestinal transplantation (dated by TCRdb to the early 2020s). About the study as a whole: The transplants that recipients received were multivisceral, liver-intestinal, or isolated intestinal. Anti-thymocyte globulin induction was given to all recipients, followed by maintenance tacrolimus and steroids for approximately three years. Bulk TCR-beta CDR3 sequencing was used to track graft-versus-host and host-versus-graft alloreactive T cell clones in the graft, circulation and bone marrow after intestinal transplantation. Alloreactive clones were identified by sequencing pre-transplant mixed lymphocyte reaction products and comparing them with unstimulated pre-transplant donor and recipient T cells. The cohort enrolled under 30 intestinal transplant recipients, one of whom was a retransplant, and a few patients without pretransplant specimens were excluded. Donor T cell macrochimerism was defined as a peak of at least 4% donor T cells among recipient peripheral blood mononuclear cells. Rather than being sequenced by the commercial service, samples from a few later patients were sequenced in-house on an Illumina MiSeq and processed with MiXCR.

The library relied on the immunoSEQ multiplex PCR assay. For most patients, genomic DNA was isolated with the Qiagen DNeasy Blood and Tissue Kit and sent frozen to Adaptive Biotechnologies for TCR sequencing. For most patients, genomic DNA was subjected to high-throughput TCR-beta CDR3 sequencing by Adaptive Biotechnologies. The study's own analysis went as follows. Adaptive's ImmunoSEQ software supplied the TCR sequencing data for 18 patients, while MiXCR and VDJtools were used to process a few other patients. To correct CD4 versus CD8 sorting errors, sequences present in both subsets at a frequency ratio below 5:1 were removed. Because the origin of CDR3 nucleotide sequences shared between donor and recipient could not be assigned, those sequences were removed. To be classed as alloreactive, a clone needed at least 2-fold expansion over unstimulated cells and a minimum CFSE-low frequency of 0.002% (template counts) or 0.001% (read counts). Mappable clones were those detected in sequenced pre-transplant spleen, lymph node, or MLR CFSE-low populations of the donor or recipient. Cumulative frequency of alloreactive clones was calculated as a percentage of all sequences weighted by copy number. Drawn from immuneACCESS, this table holds only the in-frame rearrangements with V and J called that TCRdb kept. Clones are partly lost; checked studies trace under half to an unresolved V gene and leave the rest unexplained. For V, J and clone size, that table is used; D and trimming come from the DNA. This sample comprises 130,000 to 150,000 clones, around 90% of them detected only once. The top ten hold about 0.18% of the sample.

The time point label corresponds to: cells obtained before transplantation from donor or recipient. CD3+CD4+ and CD3+CD8+ populations were FACS-sorted from unstimulated pre-transplant donor and recipient cells taken from spleen or lymph nodes. Points on this clone: The clone's antigen remains unknown. No clone much larger than this one lies a single base away; base qualities are absent.

There are 16 amino acids in the CDR3, from cysteine to phenylalanine inclusive. Just CDR3 DNA is preserved here, 48 bases in frame from base 1. Trimming costs V 0 bases and J 5 bases, and their ends lie 11 bases apart. The CDR1 and CDR2 encoded by the germline V gene are LGHNA and YNFKEQ. Here is what the overall study found, with its caveats: GvH clones were detected in recipient bone marrow, and some appeared earlier in ileal mucosa or blood, consistent with an intestinal mucosal origin. In the allografts of patients with donor T cell macrochimerism, GvH to HvG T cell clonal ratios were high. The conclusions were limited by the relatively low number and heterogeneity of the intestinal transplant patients. Peak levels of circulating GvH clones were associated with declines in HvG clones early after transplant.

The rearranged chain carries TRBV4-2 and TRBJ1-6; the D gene cannot be resolved reliably. The sequenced sample was unstimulated CD4+ T cells sorted from spleen or lymph node cells, obtained before intestinal transplant. The source is a human donor who received an intestinal transplant. Read as DNA, the sequence is TGTGCCAGCAGCCAAGAGGGAGGCAGGAATAATTCACCCCTCCACTTT. Its translation is CASSQEGGRNNSPLHF.